Listed here is a single T cell receptor (beta chain). This record belongs to a study of Graves' ophthalmopathy and Graves' hyperthyroidism. V lost 8 bases, J lost 9 bases, and 20 bases lay in between. This CDR3 comprises 15 residues. Germline V gene sequence: CDR1 MDHEN, CDR2 SYDVKM. The authors amplified TCR beta CDR3 regions from RNA transcripts. First-round RT-PCR relied on HTBI primers, and a second-round multiplex PCR came next. Using its own MiXCR run on the multiplex PCR reads, TCRdb lists one record per CDR3 protein. This table has under 250,000 distinct CDR3 sequences, less than 30% appearing once.

The sequenced sample consisted of peripheral blood. The TCR originated in a man aged 45-65 years with Graves' ophthalmopathy. The chain has TRBV28 and TRBJ1-6; D is possibly TRBD1 (5 bases). The CDR3 here is CASLRFASGSSPLHF. The CDR3 DNA reads TGTGCCAGCCTCCGATTCGCTTCAGGGAGTTCACCCCTCCACTTT.